This T cell receptor beta chain originates from a study of cytomegalovirus exposure and HLA in healthy donors. Whole-study results and caveats: Listed as cytomegalovirus-associated were 170 or so TCR beta chains. According to a subsequent analysis, TCR clusters identified in the first cohort showed a tendency to co-occur across the 120 or so validation repertoires.

The repertoire was sequenced with immunoSEQ multiplex PCR; TCRdb's copy has only in-frame clones and lacks some. The profile shows some 100,000 clones, around 88% of them singletons. Germline CDR1 is WNHNN and CDR2 is SYGVQD (reference sequence). Trimming took 6 bases from V and 5 from J, leaving 11 bases between them. This CDR3 comprises 14 residues. The donors were members of the validation cohort comprising 100 to 150 subjects, separate from the approximately 700-subject first cohort. Worth noting for this clone: Antigen specificity is unknown.

Specimen: PBMCs. This chain joins TRBV10-1 and TRBJ1-6; weak D call: TRBD1 (5 bases). The receptor was derived from a man aged 18 to 29 in good health and CMV-seronegative. The CDR3 sequence: CASSVDRNNSPLHF. The CDR3 DNA reads as TGCGCCAGCAGCGTAGACAGAAATAATTCACCCCTCCACTTT.